The 25 T cell receptor beta chains below were found in one sample sequenced in a study of cytomegalovirus exposure and HLA in healthy donors. PCR involved 60 Vbeta and 13 Jbeta primers. Some clones are missing from TCRdb's copy, which holds only in-frame ones; the method was immunoSEQ multiplex PCR. In the table there are 250,000 to 350,000 clones, about nine tenths of which are singletons. The sample was PBMCs. The source of these receptors is a man aged 40-50 years in good health and CMV-seropositive.

V usage is TRBV19 and J usage is TRBJ1-1, with 8 bases that match TRBD1. Germline trimming cut 4 bases from V and 1 base from J; bases unmatched to any gene: 8. CDR3 length: 16 residues. Germline CDR1 is LNHDA and CDR2 is SQIVND (reference sequence). CDR3 loop: CASSKGQAMGNTEAFF. The CDR3 DNA is TGTGCCAGTAGTAAGGGACAGGCGATGGGGAACACTGAAGCTTTCTTT. Full variable domain (remainder filled in from reference TRBV19 and TRBJ1-1): DGGITQSPKYLFRKEGQNVTLSCEQNLNHDAMYWYRQDPGQGLRLIYYSQIVNDFQKGDIAEGYSVSREKKESFPLTVTSAQKNPTAFYLCASSKGQAMGNTEAFFGQGTRLTVV.

This chain links TRBV18 with TRBJ2-2, with 8 bases aligning to TRBD1. This CDR3 has 16 residues. Unmatched junction bases numbered 5, after V lost 0 bases and J lost 5 bases. Germline values: CDR1 KGHSH, CDR2 LQKENI. The CDR3 bases are TGTGCCAGCTCACCACCCGGCCAGGGGGCAACCGGGGAGCTGTTTTTT. It codes for CASSPPGQGATGELFF.

The table lists this clone with a count of one. The sample holds other DNA sequences that translate to the same CDR3. The J gene is TRBJ2-1, the V gene TRBV18, with 8 bases lining up with TRBD2. Germline CDR1 KGHSH, CDR2 LQKENI. The CDR3 is 16 residues long. V was clipped by 2 bases and J by 0 bases; unmatched bases: 3. The CDR3 loop reads CASSPSSGSSYNEQFF. In DNA form, the CDR3 reads TGTGCCAGCTCACCATCCAGCGGGAGCTCCTACAATGAGCAGTTCTTC.

J is TRBJ2-3 and V is TRBV4-3; 10 nucleotides agree with TRBD2. The CDR3 has 15 amino acids. V shed 6 bases, J shed 1 base, and the junction held 4 bases outside the gene matches. Germline V CDR1 and CDR2: LGHNA, YSLEER. CDR3 residues: CASSSGTSGTDTQYF. DNA for the CDR3: TGCGCCAGCAGTTCCGGGACTAGCGGCACAGATACGCAGTATTTT.

This clone was recorded a few times. This sequence joins TRBV4-3 and TRBJ2-2; D may be TRBD1 (5 bases). The CDR3 totals 15 residues. The germline V and J ends were trimmed by 0 bases and 6 bases, with 11 bases remaining between them. Germline V lookup: CDR1 LGHNA, CDR2 YSLEER. The CDR3: CASSQDRGSSGELFF. Here the CDR3 DNA reads TGCGCCAGCAGCCAAGATAGGGGTAGCTCCGGGGAGCTGTTTTTT.

This rearrangement joins TRBV25-1 to TRBJ2-2, with D perhaps TRBD2 (5 bases). Per the germline V gene, CDR1 is MGHDK and CDR2 is SYGVNS. The ends were cut back, 7 bases at V and 0 bases at J, with 12 bases in the middle. This CDR3 region has 15 residues. This CDR3 reads CASTVAGSNTGELFF. The CDR3, as DNA: TGTGCCAGCACCGTTGCGGGTTCGAACACCGGGGAGCTGTTTTTT. Full variable domain (missing parts from reference TRBV25-1 and TRBJ2-2): EADIYQTPRYLVIGTGKKITLECSQTMGHDKMYWYQQDPGMELHLIHYSYGVNSTEKGDLSSESTVSRIRTEHFPLTLESARPSHTSQYLCASTVAGSNTGELFFGEGSRLTVL.

The chain employs TRBV28 and TRBJ2-5; 7 positions agree with TRBD1. Germline CDR1 MDHEN, CDR2 SYDVKM. This CDR3 has 15 amino acids. V lost 3 bases and J lost 5; bases outside the gene matches: 9. In nucleotides, the CDR3 is TGTGCCAGCAGTTTCCTCGAGGGGGCTGGGGAGACCCAGTACTTC. Translation: CASSFLEGAGETQYF.

The genes are TRBV27 and TRBJ2-2; TRBD2 might be the D (7 bases). Germline CDR1 and CDR2: MNHEY and SMNVEV (reference sequence). This CDR3 is 15 amino acids long. With 1 base removed from V and 7 bases from J, the gap between germline ends came to 13 bases. CDR3 protein: CASSLYTGTNGELFF. CDR3 in DNA: TGTGCCAGCAGTTTATACACAGGGACTAACGGGGAGCTGTTTTTT.

The rearrangement uses TRBV4-1 and TRBJ1-5; 8 bases agree with TRBD1. The trim removed 0 bases at V and 5 bases at J, leaving 6 bases unmatched. CDR1 and CDR2 (germline): MGHRA, YSYEKL. The CDR3 runs 16 residues. CDR3 region: CASSQDRATGDQPQHF. The CDR3, as DNA: TGCGCCAGCAGCCAAGATAGGGCGACAGGGGATCAGCCCCAGCATTTT.

J is TRBJ2-2 and V is TRBV29-1; 12 nucleotides match TRBD1. Trimming took 2 bases from V and 0 from J; bases not matched to a gene: 4. This CDR3 spans 17 amino acids. Germline V gene data show CDR1 as SQVTM and CDR2 as ANQGSEA. This chain's CDR3 is CSVELGDRGPNTGELFF. The CDR3 DNA is TGCAGCGTTGAATTGGGGGACAGGGGGCCGAACACCGGGGAGCTGTTTTTT.

This clone was observed a handful of times. The chain is built from TRBV5-1 and TRBJ2-7, with D possibly being TRBD2 (5 bases). Trimming stripped 6 bases from V and 3 bases from J, with 19 bases between. CDR1 and CDR2 from the germline V gene are SGHRS and YFSETQ. The CDR3 runs 15 residues. CDR3 coding DNA: TGCGCCAGCACCCGATACAAGGGAGCGTACTACGAGCAGTACTTC. Its protein product is CASTRYKGAYYEQYF.

The V gene is TRBV6-1, the J gene TRBJ2-7; 8 nucleotides match TRBD1. From germline, CDR1 is MNHNS and CDR2 SASEGT. The V and J ends lost 0 bases and 1 base, in that order; junction bases with no gene match: 2. The CDR3 sequence is 15 residues long. The CDR3 spells CASSEAWTGSYEQYF. The CDR3 coding sequence is TGTGCCAGCAGTGAAGCCTGGACAGGGTCCTACGAGCAGTACTTC.

The chain employs TRBV7-2 and TRBJ2-1, with 12 nucleotides matching TRBD2. Looked up from germline, CDR1 is SGHTA and CDR2 is FQGNSA. The ends lost 10 bases at V and 6 bases at J; junction bases unmatched: 7. CDR3 length: 14 residues. CDR3 sequence: CATGLAGGPNEQFF. In DNA, the CDR3 is TGTGCCACAGGCCTAGCGGGAGGGCCCAATGAGCAGTTCTTC.

The chain has TRBV9 and TRBJ2-2; 7 bases line up with TRBD2. The CDR3 is 16 amino acids. Germline values: CDR1 SGDLS, CDR2 YYNGEE. The trim removed 0 bases at V and 4 bases at J, leaving 6 bases unmatched. This CDR3 reads CASSVGSSGPTGELFF. CDR3 in DNA: TGTGCCAGCAGCGTAGGAAGTAGCGGGCCCACCGGGGAGCTGTTTTTT.

The V gene is TRBV4-2, the J gene TRBJ2-7; D is perhaps TRBD2 (6 bases). The CDR3 contains 14 residues. The germline V and J ends were trimmed by 2 bases and 3 bases, with 11 bases remaining between them. Germline V lookup: CDR1 LGHNA, CDR2 YNFKEQ. In DNA form, the CDR3 reads TGTGCCAGCAGCCAACTGGGACTCCTCTACGAGCAGTACTTC. Protein: CASSQLGLLYEQYF.

This clone has only one observation. The rearrangement links TRBV4-3 to TRBJ2-2; tentatively, D is TRBD2 (5 bases). This CDR3 has 17 amino acids. Trimming removed 0 bases from V and 3 bases from J, with 14 bases in between. CDR1 and CDR2 (germline): LGHNA, YSLEER. CDR3 DNA sequence: TGCGCCAGCAGCCAAGATTGGACGGACTTCTACACCGGGGAGCTGTTTTTT. Residues: CASSQDWTDFYTGELFF.

A remark on this clone: Other DNA variants within this sample encode the same CDR3. The chain couples TRBV4-3 to TRBJ1-2; possibly TRBD1 for D (6 bases). With 4 bases removed from V and 2 bases from J, the gap between germline ends came to 14 bases. The CDR3 length is 15 residues. Germline V gene data show CDR1 as LGHNA and CDR2 as YSLEER. This chain's CDR3 is CASSPTLTGNYGYTF. In nucleotides, the CDR3 is TGCGCCAGCAGCCCCACCCTTACAGGGAACTATGGCTACACCTTC.

V gene TRBV7-3 combines with J gene TRBJ2-2; TRBD2 matches 8 bases. Germline loops: CDR1 SGHTA, CDR2 FQGTGA. V gave up 5 bases and J gave up 0 bases; unmatched junction bases: 5. The CDR3 has 16 amino acids. CDR3 protein: CASSPLAGTNTGELFF. DNA for the CDR3: TGTGCCAGCAGCCCATTAGCGGGAACGAACACCGGGGAGCTGTTTTTT.

This sequence joins TRBV4-1 and TRBJ2-1; possibly TRBD1 for D (6 bases). The CDR3 is made up of 16 amino acids. V shed 3 bases and J shed 2 bases, with 14 bases lying between them. The V gene's germline CDR1 is MGHRA and CDR2 YSYEKL. The DNA of the CDR3 is TGCGCCAGCAGCCATCTAACTAGGGGGACCTACAATGAGCAGTTCTTC. Residues: CASSHLTRGTYNEQFF.

The V gene is TRBV7-9, the J gene TRBJ2-1, with D possibly matching TRBD2 (6 bases). Germline CDR1 and CDR2: SEHNR and FQNEAQ (reference sequence). Deletions cut 5 bases from V and 3 bases from J, with 23 bases between. This CDR3 region has 18 residues. CDR3 amino acids: CASSPQTGGAPHYNEQFF. DNA for the CDR3: TGTGCCAGCAGCCCACAAACCGGGGGAGCACCCCACTACAATGAGCAGTTCTTC. Using reference TRBV7-9 and TRBJ2-1 for the parts outside the CDR3, the full variable domain is DTGVSQNPRHKITKRGQNVTFRCDPISEHNRLYWYRQTLGQGPEFLTYFQNEAQLEKSRLLSDRFSAERPKGSFSTLEIQRTEQGDSAMYLCASSPQTGGAPHYNEQFFGPGTRLTVL.

This rearrangement joins TRBV5-1 to TRBJ2-3; maybe TRBD2 (7 bases). This CDR3 is 15 amino acids long. The germline CDR1 and CDR2 sequences are SGHRS and YFSETQ. Deletions cut 0 bases from V and 4 bases from J, with 12 bases between. The CDR3 protein is CASSLEGGAADTQYF. DNA for the CDR3: TGCGCCAGCAGCTTGGAGGGGGGGGCGGCAGATACGCAGTATTTT.

V usage is TRBV6-5 and J usage is TRBJ2-7; possible D gene TRBD2, 6 bases. The CDR3 length is 15 residues. Trimming took off 0 bases at V and 1 base at J, with 10 bases between the two ends. Germline CDR1 and CDR2: MNHEY and SVGAGI. In nucleotides, the CDR3 is TGTGCCAGCAGTTACTCGAGTCGGGGGTCCTACGAGCAGTACTTC. The encoded protein is CASSYSSRGSYEQYF.

The V call is TRBV27, the J call TRBJ1-5, with D unresolved. CDR3 size: 13 residues. V lost 0 bases and J 5 bases, leaving 5 bases between the germline ends. The germline V gene has CDR1 MNHEY and CDR2 SMNVEV (reference sequence). CDR3 DNA: TGTGCCAGCAGTTTATCCCTACATCAGCCCCAGCATTTT. Protein sequence: CASSLSLHQPQHF.

The chain recombines TRBV18 with TRBJ1-6; TRBD1 might be the D (5 bases). This CDR3 contains 15 residues. Germline V gene data show CDR1 as KGHSH and CDR2 as LQKENI. The V end was cut by 3 bases, the J end by 9 bases, with 15 bases between. This CDR3 is CASSPTSDTGSPLHF. The CDR3 region has the DNA TGTGCCAGCTCACCCACCTCGGACACCGGTTCACCCCTCCACTTT.

J is TRBJ2-2 and V is TRBV4-1, with D possibly matching TRBD2 (5 bases). From germline, CDR1 is MGHRA and CDR2 YSYEKL. The CDR3 runs 16 residues. V was clipped by 4 bases and J by 5 bases, with 17 bases between them. CDR3 sequence (DNA): TGCGCCAGCAGCCCTTCGGCGAGGGTAGGAACCGGGGAGCTGTTTTTT. Residues: CASSPSARVGTGELFF.